One and the same sample provided the 11 T cell receptor beta chains below, sequenced in a study of shared clonotypes between healthy human individuals. Naive CD8 populations comprised CD45RO-negative cells positively selected for CCR7, excluding terminally differentiated effector memory CD45RA+ cells. Produced via immunoSEQ multiplex PCR; TCRdb's table is partial and in-frame only. The sample shows some 2.1 million clones, about 95% of them seen only once. Sequencing was carried out using naive CD8+ T cells sorted from blood. The receptors were gathered from a man between 18 and 29 years old in good health.

V usage is TRBV29-1 and J usage is TRBJ2-1, with TRBD2 matching 10 bases. V lost 4 bases, J lost 0 bases, and 18 bases stayed unmatched. The CDR3 extends over 20 amino acids. Germline V gene data show CDR1 as SQVTM and CDR2 as ANQGSEA. CDR3 sequence: CSVAHLLAGVNPSSYNEQFF. CDR3 DNA sequence: TGCAGCGTTGCCCACCTCCTAGCGGGAGTGAACCCCAGCTCCTACAATGAGCAGTTCTTC.

The chain carries TRBV5-8 and TRBJ2-5; D is unresolved. The germline V and J ends were trimmed by 1 base and 5 bases, with 15 bases remaining between them. This CDR3 comprises 15 residues. Looked up from germline, CDR1 is SGHTS and CDR2 is YDEGEE. In DNA, the CDR3 is TGTGCCAGCAGCTTGAGGGCCCTGAGAAGGGAGACCCAGTACTTC. This sequence encodes CASSLRALRRETQYF.

V is TRBV27 and J is TRBJ1-2; perhaps TRBD1 as D (6 bases). Germline values: CDR1 MNHEY, CDR2 SMNVEV (reference sequence). V gave up 0 bases and J gave up 8 bases, with 19 bases separating them. This CDR3 contains 16 residues. The CDR3 protein is CASSLSPGAGNRGYTF. CDR3 sequence (DNA): TGTGCCAGCAGTTTATCCCCGGGGGCAGGAAATAGGGGCTACACCTTC.

As for this clone: The sample carries other DNA sequences with the same CDR3. For the CDR3, the DNA is TGTGCCAGCAGCTTTGGCGTGAACACCGGGGAGCTGTTTTTT. It encodes CASSFGVNTGELFF. The V and J genes are TRBV11-2 and TRBJ2-2; no clear D. CDR1 SGHAT and CDR2 FQNNGV come from the germline V gene. CDR3 size: 14 residues. V was shortened by 3 bases and J by 1 base, with 6 bases between the two germline ends.

The rearrangement uses TRBV7-9 and TRBJ2-7; TRBD1 is a possible D gene (6 bases). The germline V gene has CDR1 SEHNR and CDR2 FQNEAQ (reference sequence). The V gene lost 0 bases and the J gene lost 2 bases, with 14 bases spanning the gap. The CDR3 extends over 16 amino acids. In DNA, the CDR3 is TGTGCCAGCAGCTTAGCCCTGACAGGTTTAACCTACGAGCAGTACTTC. Its protein is CASSLALTGLTYEQYF.

This chain connects TRBV9 to TRBJ2-5; possible D gene TRBD2, 6 bases. V was clipped by 4 bases and J by 4 bases, with 20 bases between them. The CDR3 loop spans 16 amino acids. The germline V gene has CDR1 SGDLS and CDR2 YYNGEE. The CDR3 loop is CASSPIVGGKGETQYF. The DNA for the CDR3 is TGTGCCAGCAGCCCTATTGTGGGCGGGAAGGGAGAGACCCAGTACTTC.

The chain couples TRBV2 to TRBJ2-7; 7 nucleotides line up with TRBD1. J lost 3 bases, V lost 5 bases, and 13 bases had no gene match. This CDR3 comprises 16 residues. Germline V gives CDR1 SNHLY, CDR2 FYNNEI. CDR3 nucleotides: TGTGCCAGCAGTCTTACGATCCAGGGGGTGAGCTACGAGCAGTACTTC. Protein product: CASSLTIQGVSYEQYF.

This clone was seen only once. The chain joins TRBV30 to TRBJ2-7; a weak D match, TRBD2 (6 bases). The CDR3 runs 17 residues. Deletions cut 3 bases from V and 2 bases from J, with 23 bases between. Looked up from germline, CDR1 is GTSNPN and CDR2 is SVGIG (reference sequence). In DNA, the CDR3 is TGTGCCTGGAGGGCCGGTCTGTCGGGGGTCGGAACCTACGAGCAGTACTTC. This encodes CAWRAGLSGVGTYEQYF.

V gene TRBV9 combines with J gene TRBJ2-1; D possibly corresponds to TRBD1 (5 bases). The germline V gene has CDR1 SGDLS and CDR2 YYNGEE. The CDR3 loop spans 17 amino acids. Trimming took 3 bases from V and 0 from J, leaving 16 bases between them. CDR3: CASSAGQDRSSYNEQFF. CDR3 in DNA: TGTGCCAGCAGCGCAGGGCAAGATAGGAGCTCCTACAATGAGCAGTTCTTC.

The chain uses TRBV5-5 and TRBJ1-5; the D gene is possibly TRBD1 (6 bases). V was pared by 0 bases and J by 6 bases, with 13 bases between. The CDR3 covers 15 residues. Germline-derived CDR1 and CDR2 are SGHKS and YYEKEE (reference sequence). CDR3 in DNA: TGTGCCAGCAGCTTGGGTTGGACAGAACTTCAGCCCCAGCATTTT. Its protein product is CASSLGWTELQPQHF.

J is TRBJ2-3 and V is TRBV4-1, with D unclear. Germline CDR1 is MGHRA and CDR2 is YSYEKL. Trimming stripped 2 bases from V and 2 bases from J, with 8 bases between. CDR3 size: 14 residues. This CDR3 is CASSQRADTDTQYF. The CDR3 DNA sequence: TGCGCCAGCAGCCAAAGGGCAGACACAGATACGCAGTATTTT.